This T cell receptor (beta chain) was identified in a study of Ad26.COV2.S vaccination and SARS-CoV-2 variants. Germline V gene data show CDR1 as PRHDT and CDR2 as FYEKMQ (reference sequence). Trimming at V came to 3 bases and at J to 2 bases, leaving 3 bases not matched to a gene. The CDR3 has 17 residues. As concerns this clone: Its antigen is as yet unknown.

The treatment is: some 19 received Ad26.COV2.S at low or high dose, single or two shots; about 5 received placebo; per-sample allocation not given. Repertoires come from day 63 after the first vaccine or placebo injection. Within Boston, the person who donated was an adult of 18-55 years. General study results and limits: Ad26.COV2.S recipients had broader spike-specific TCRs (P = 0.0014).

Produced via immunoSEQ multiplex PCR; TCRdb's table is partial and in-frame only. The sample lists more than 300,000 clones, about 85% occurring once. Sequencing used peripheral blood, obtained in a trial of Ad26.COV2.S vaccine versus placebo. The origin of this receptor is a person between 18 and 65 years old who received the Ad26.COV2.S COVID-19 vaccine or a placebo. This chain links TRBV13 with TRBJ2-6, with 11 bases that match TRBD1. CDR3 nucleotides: TGTGCCAGCAGCTTCGGGACAGGGGGTCCTGGGGCCAACGTCCTGACTTTC. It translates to CASSFGTGGPGANVLTF.